The entry below gives a single TCR beta chain sequence along with its context. Its specificity is not known. The PCR contained 60 Vbeta and 13 Jbeta primers. Profiling relied on immunoSEQ multiplex PCR, and the TCRdb table lists in-frame clones only, not all of them. The sample shows over 200,000 clones, 85% of them seen only once. CDR3 length: 15 amino acids. Germline CDR1 and CDR2: SGHRS and YFSETQ. Trimming removed 4 bases from V and 1 base from J; junction bases left unmatched: 3. The data originate from a study of cytomegalovirus exposure and HLA in healthy donors. In the study overall: Earlier sequencing of 150 million to 200 million T cells yielded 95 million to 120 million unique TCR beta sequences.

Study-wide results and limits: Rarity marked most TCR sequences, yet some public TCRs occurred in many donors. Presence/absence analyses supposed approximately even sequencing depth among donors.

Sequencing used PBMCs. The V gene is TRBV5-1, the J gene TRBJ2-2; 8 bases match TRBD1. The source is a human donor in good health. CDR3 protein: CASSPGQGNTGELFF. CDR3 DNA: TGCGCCAGCAGCCCCGGACAGGGGAACACCGGGGAGCTGTTTTTT.